Given below is one T cell receptor (beta chain) in context. This clone has more than one count but fewer than ten. What this receptor recognizes is not known. Per-nucleotide qualities are absent, and no much larger clonotype sits a single base away. This specimen comes from a study of PD-L1 blockade in urothelial cancer (dated by TCRdb to 2015 to 2018). At the level of the whole study: Therapy was started at some point between 2014 and 2016 for all patients, and atezolizumab 1,200 mg was administered intravenously every 3 weeks. Blood samples were analyzed at 3 weeks after treatment start (second dose) and at 6 weeks after treatment start. Pretreatment tumor samples and matched peripheral blood, collected serially before and after atezolizumab treatment, underwent TCR sequencing. A median of about 140,000 T cells and around 81,000 unique TCRs was obtained from blood samples, and a median clonality of roughly 0.074 was observed. Somatic, immune and clinical correlates of response to PD-L1 blockade with atezolizumab in urothelial cancer were the focus of an exploratory multi-omic analysis. Durable clinical benefit was defined as progression-free survival longer than 6 months, and TCR features were also tested against progression-free and overall survival. About 90% of the 29 patients were males with bladder-origin urothelial cancer, and 18 of 29 reported a prior smoking history. Pretreatment blood TCR-seq was available for about 27 patients, at least one posttreatment blood collection was obtained for 25 or so patients, and tumor TCR-seq was available for 25 or so patients. Patients had an ECOG performance status of 0 or 1 and had received between 0 and 3 prior chemotherapy regimens. In the same patients, whole exome sequencing and RNA sequencing of pretreatment tumors were performed in addition to TCR sequencing. Durable clinical benefit was achieved by nine patients but not by the remaining 20.

V is clipped by 9 bases and J by 7 bases, and the sequence between their germline boundaries is 10 bases long. The CDR3 covers 12 residues, taking in both the cysteine and the phenylalanine. Only the CDR3 DNA stays, 36 bases, in frame from base 1. CDR1 and CDR2 are read off the germline V gene as SNHLY and FYNNEI. Each PCR received spiked-in synthetic TCR analog templates so that absolute template abundance could be estimated from read counts. The immunoSEQ assay used bias-controlled V and J gene primers to amplify TCRbeta CDR3 regions from genomic DNA. Rearranged TCRbeta segments were sequenced at approximately 20X coverage. Processing in the source paper ran as follows. Clustering was used to correct sequencing errors, and CDR3s were annotated against IMGT to assign V, D and J genes. Out-of-frame and stop-codon sequences were excluded, and only productive TCRbeta rearrangements were used in downstream analyses. Clonality was computed as one minus Shannon entropy normalized by the log of the number of unique productive sequences. Clones differing between time points or between blood and tumor were identified using Fisher's exact test with Benjamini-Hochberg correction, with an adjusted p below 0.01 applied as the threshold. What TCRdb holds here is the immuneACCESS table cut down to in-frame rearrangements. Part of the clones is not present; checked against another copy, under half of the missing clones reflect an unresolved V gene, and the others are unexplained. That table furnishes V, J and clone size, whereas the DNA furnished D and trimming. The sample data list 30,000 to 35,000 clones, and roughly 82% of these were observed just once. Clones ranked in the top ten supply 30% of the sample.

The full study reports these points: Among patients with durable benefit, tumor-associated TCR clones showed greater expansion in peripheral blood 3 weeks after treatment started (n = 22, p = 0.022). Because of the small sample size (n ≈ 29) and the many exploratory analyses performed, the results are intended to be regarded as hypothesis-generating. A pretreatment peripheral blood TCR clonality below the median was linked to improved progression-free and overall survival.

The cohort comprised nearly 30 patients with locally advanced or metastatic urothelial carcinoma treated at Memorial Sloan Kettering on a trial protocol. Peripheral blood mononuclear cells were collected from each patient pretreatment and during treatment, giving between 1 and 8 total time points per patient. The Qiagen DNeasy Blood extraction kit was used to purify genomic DNA from total PBMCs and tumor samples. PBMCs were collected pretreatment and during treatment and were isolated and stored as previously described. The sequence is built from TRBV2 and TRBJ1-6; TRBD1 might be the D gene, on 6 matching bases. This sequence was found in a man aged 55 to 69 with urothelial cancer. Sequences were derived from PBMCs, sampled around atezolizumab (anti-PD-L1) treatment. The CDR3 reads CASSTGNSPLHF. The nucleotide sequence is given as TGTGCCAGTTCGACAGGCAATTCACCCCTCCACTTT.